The T cell receptor beta chain under discussion was sequenced for a study of identical twins. Points on this clonotype: The antigen remains unidentified.

The germline CDR1 and CDR2 sequences are MNHNS and SASEGT. There are 18 residues in the CDR3. After removal of 2 bases from V and 5 bases from J, the junction contained 17 bases not matched to a gene. Regarding the study as a whole: Carriage of fewer insertions was seen in abundant cord blood beta clonotypes, whereas memory repertoires showed none.

A universal primer site came from template switching; cDNA carried unique molecular identifiers. TCRdb redid the calling of the 5' RACE reads with MiXCR, one entry per CDR3 protein. The sample has 1.5 million to 2 million distinct CDR3 sequences, about 32% seen once; the top ten hold approximately 0.29%. V is TRBV6-1 and J is TRBJ1-2, with 7 bases aligning to TRBD1. Material: cord blood. The sequence was collected from a newborn girl in good health. The CDR3 coding sequence is TGTGCCAGCAGTGAATCTTTGGCAATTGGAGGGGGCTGGTATGGCTACACCTTC. Translating it yields CASSESLAIGGGWYGYTF.